Listed below are T cell receptor beta chains from one sample, sequenced in a study of control samples from healthy donors and cancer patients. Sequenced by immunoSEQ multiplex PCR; TCRdb stores in-frame clones only, minus some. The sample consists of about 70,000 clones, about 89% of them appearing once. Material: PBMCs. The receptor source for this set is a woman aged 45-65 years with head and neck cancer. CDR3s include the opening cysteine and the closing phenylalanine or tryptophan. Fields, in order: clone size, J gene, D gene, V gene, CDR3 DNA, CDR3 protein. A D gene is named only where the DNA matches it firmly. Size is omitted from some rows. Given values are once, few, many or a class for expanded clones.

>NA|TRBJ2-1|TRBD1|TRBV7-2
TGTGCCAGCAGTTGGGACAGGGGATACAATGAGCAGTTCTTC
CASSWDRGYNEQFF
>few|TRBJ1-6|NA|TRBV7-9
TGTGCCAGCAGCCAGCTCACCAATTCACCCCTCCACTTT
CASSQLTNSPLHF
>NA|TRBJ1-4|NA|TRBV5-1
TGCGCCAGCAGCTTAGACAGGTCTAATGAAAAACTGTTTTTT
CASSLDRSNEKLFF
>NA|TRBJ1-5|NA|TRBV28
TGTGCCAGCATAAAAACCAACCCAGGGAGGGAGGGCAATCAGCCCCAGCATTTT
CASIKTNPGREGNQPQHF
>few|TRBJ1-1|NA|TRBV5-1
TGCGCCAGCAGCTCGGACCTCAACACTGAAGCTTTCTTT
CASSSDLNTEAFF
>NA|TRBJ2-1|TRBD2|TRBV5-1
TGCGCCAGCAGCACTACTAGCGGGGCCAGCTCCTACAATGAGCAGTTCTTC
CASSTTSGASSYNEQFF
>NA|TRBJ1-2|NA|TRBV3-1/TRBV3-2
TGTGCCAGCAGCCAAGAGGGACATACAGGGCCCGGGGGCTACACCTTC
CASSQEGHTGPGGYTF
>NA|TRBJ2-3|NA|TRBV5-1
TGCGCCAGCAGAGACGGACACTCTAATAGGGGCACAGATACGCAGTATTTT
CASRDGHSNRGTDTQYF
>NA|TRBJ2-3|NA|TRBV30
TGTGCCTGGAGTGTGGGAGTGCAGTATTTT
CAWSVGVQYF
>NA|TRBJ1-2|TRBD1|TRBV28
TGTGCCAGCACCGGGGACAGGGGGAATTGGCCTTATGGCTACACCTTC
CASTGDRGNWPYGYTF
>once|TRBJ1-1|NA|TRBV5-1
TGCGCCAGCAGCCCCCAACCTTACATGAACACTGAAGCTTTCTTT
CASSPQPYMNTEAFF
>NA|TRBJ1-2|NA|TRBV7-7
TGTGCCAGCGGAGATGAGCCCTATGGCTACACCTTC
CASGDEPYGYTF
>NA|TRBJ1-5|NA|TRBV7-2
TGTGCCAGCAGCTTAAGTTTCCGAGCCCAGCCCCAGCATTTT
CASSLSFRAQPQHF
>NA|TRBJ1-3|NA|TRBV28
TGTGCCAGCAGCTCCCACGCTATTTCTGGAAACACCATATATTTT
CASSSHAISGNTIYF
>NA|TRBJ1-1|NA|TRBV28
TGTGCCAGCAGTTTTCAGGGGAGAGGCACTGAAGCTTTCTTT
CASSFQGRGTEAFF
>once|TRBJ1-4|NA|TRBV3-1/TRBV3-2
TGTGCCAGCAGCCAAGATCCGGCAGAGGGAGAAAAACTGTTTTTT
CASSQDPAEGEKLFF
>NA|TRBJ2-2|NA|TRBV27
TGTGCCAGCAGCCTCTTCGGCGCGGCCAAGAACACCGGGGAGCTGTTTTTT
CASSLFGAAKNTGELFF
>NA|TRBJ2-7|NA|TRBV28
TGTGCCAGCAGTCCCCCCACGGATACCTACGAGCAGTACTTC
CASSPPTDTYEQYF
>NA|TRBJ2-3|NA|TRBV6-6
TGTGCCAGCAGTTACTCGGGGCGCACAGATACGCAGTATTTT
CASSYSGRTDTQYF
>NA|TRBJ1-2|NA|TRBV7-8
TGTGCCAGCAGCCCCTCCTTCGACTATGGCTACACCTTC
CASSPSFDYGYTF
>NA|TRBJ2-1|TRBD1|TRBV29-1
TGCAGCGTCGGAAGACAGGGTGAGCAGTTCTTC
CSVGRQGEQFF
>NA|TRBJ2-3|NA|TRBV4-1
TGCGCCAGCAGCCTCACAGCCCGCGATACGCAGTATTTT
CASSLTARDTQYF
>NA|TRBJ2-5|NA|TRBV19
TGTGCCAGTAGTATTCCGTCAGTCCAAGAGACCCAGTACTTC
CASSIPSVQETQYF
>NA|TRBJ2-1|TRBD2|TRBV4-1
TGCGCCAGCAGCCAAGATCCCAGCGGGGCTCAAGATGAGCAGTTCTTC
CASSQDPSGAQDEQFF
>NA|TRBJ1-6|NA|TRBV27
TGTGCCAGCAGTGTGAGGGATACTAATTCACCCCTCCACTTT
CASSVRDTNSPLHF
>NA|TRBJ1-2|TRBD1|TRBV5-1
TGCGCCAGCAGCTACCAGGGGGTCGGAGGTGGCTACACCTTC
CASSYQGVGGGYTF
>NA|TRBJ1-5|TRBD1|TRBV28
TGTGCCAGCAGGGGACAGGGGGACAATCAGCCCCAGCATTTT
CASRGQGDNQPQHF
>once|TRBJ1-5|NA|TRBV24-1
TGTGCCACCAGTGAGGGAGAATATAGCAATCAGCCCCAGCATTTT
CATSEGEYSNQPQHF
>NA|TRBJ1-2|NA|TRBV5-4
TGTGCCAGCAGCTCGCCCGGGACGCCCAGAGTGGAGGGGAGAGGCTACACCTTC
CASSSPGTPRVEGRGYTF
>few|TRBJ2-2|TRBD2|TRBV6-2/TRBV6-3
TGTGCCAGCAGTTTAGCGGGGGACACCGGGGAGCTGTTTTTT
CASSLAGDTGELFF
>NA|TRBJ2-1|TRBD2|TRBV19
TGTGCCAGTACCGATGGGGGAACTAGCGGGGGGAGGCCCAATGAGCAGTTCTTC
CASTDGGTSGGRPNEQFF
>NA|TRBJ1-1|NA|TRBV28
TGTGCCAGCAGTTTTCATGGGATGAACACTGAAGCTTTCTTT
CASSFHGMNTEAFF